Here is one TCR beta chain with its context. Antigen specificity is unknown. CD45RO negativity and positive selection for CCR7 defined naive CD8 cells, a population that excluded terminally differentiated effector memory CD45RA+ cells. These data come from a study of shared clonotypes between healthy human individuals. Study-wide results and limits: Sorted-subset sequencing was shown by rarefaction to be incomplete despite large depth.

Genomic DNA from each subset was divided evenly over several immunoSEQ plates. The repertoire was sequenced with immunoSEQ multiplex PCR; TCRdb's copy has only in-frame clones and lacks some. The sample has about 2 million clones; about 95% are singletons. The CDR3 loop spans 13 amino acids. The V gene's germline CDR1 is PRHDT and CDR2 FYEKMQ (reference sequence). The V gene end was trimmed by 4 bases and the J gene end by 10 bases; junction bases not matched to a gene: 9. Sequencing input: naive CD8+ T cells sorted from blood. This rearrangement joins TRBV13 to TRBJ1-1, with 7 positions matching TRBD1. This TCR was recovered from a man between 18 and 35 years old in good health. The CDR3 protein is CASSSGQDGIAFF. The CDR3 DNA reads as TGTGCCAGCAGCTCCGGACAGGATGGGATAGCTTTCTTT. Together with reference TRBV13 and TRBJ1-1, the CDR3 gives the full variable domain: AAGVIQSPRHLIKEKRETATLKCYPIPRHDTVYWYQQGPGQDPQFLISFYEKMQSDKGSIPDRFSAQQFSDYHSELNMSSLELGDSALYFCASSSGQDGIAFFGQGTRLTVV.